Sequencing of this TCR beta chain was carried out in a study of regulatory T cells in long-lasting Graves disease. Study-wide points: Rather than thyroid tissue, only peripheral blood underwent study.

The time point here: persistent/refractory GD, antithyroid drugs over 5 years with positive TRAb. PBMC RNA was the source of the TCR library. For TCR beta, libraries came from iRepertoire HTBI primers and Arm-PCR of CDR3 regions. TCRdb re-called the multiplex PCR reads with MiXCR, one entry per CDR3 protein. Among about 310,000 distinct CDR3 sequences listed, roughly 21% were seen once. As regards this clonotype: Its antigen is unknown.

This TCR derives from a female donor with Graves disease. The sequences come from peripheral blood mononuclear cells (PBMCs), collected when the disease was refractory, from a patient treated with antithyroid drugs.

CDR3 region: CASMVPRGLNQPQHF. The DNA for the CDR3 is TGTGCCAGCATGGTCCCTCGCGGCCTAAATCAGCCCCAGCATTTT. The chain is built from TRBV28 and TRBJ1-5; the D is unclear. Germline CDR1 is MDHEN and CDR2 is SYDVKM. V was trimmed by 7 bases and J by 4 bases, leaving 17 bases between them. This CDR3 has 15 amino acids.